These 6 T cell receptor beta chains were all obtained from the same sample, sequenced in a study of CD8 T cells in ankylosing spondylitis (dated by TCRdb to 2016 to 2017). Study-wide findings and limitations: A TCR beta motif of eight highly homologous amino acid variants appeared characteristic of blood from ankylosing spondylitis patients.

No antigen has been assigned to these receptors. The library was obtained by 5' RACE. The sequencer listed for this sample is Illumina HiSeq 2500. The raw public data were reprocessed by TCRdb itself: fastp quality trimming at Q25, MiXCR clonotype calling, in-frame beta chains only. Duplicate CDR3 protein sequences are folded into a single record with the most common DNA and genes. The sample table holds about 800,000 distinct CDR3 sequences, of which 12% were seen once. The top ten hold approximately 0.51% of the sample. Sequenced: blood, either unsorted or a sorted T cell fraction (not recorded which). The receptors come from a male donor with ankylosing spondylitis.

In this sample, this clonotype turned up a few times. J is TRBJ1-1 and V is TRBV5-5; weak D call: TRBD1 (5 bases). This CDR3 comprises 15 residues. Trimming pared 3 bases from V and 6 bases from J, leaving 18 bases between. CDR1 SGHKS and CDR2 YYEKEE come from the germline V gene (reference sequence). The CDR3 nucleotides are TGTGCCAGCAGCTCTACCCCCCAGGGAGGGGCTGAAGCTTTCTTT. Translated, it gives CASSSTPQGGAEAFF. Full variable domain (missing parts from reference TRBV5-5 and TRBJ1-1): DAGVTQSPTHLIKTRGQQVTLRCSPISGHKSVSWYQQVLGQGPQFIFQYYEKEERGRGNFPDRFSARQFPNYSSELNVNALLLGDSALYLCASSSTPQGGAEAFFGQGTRLTVV.

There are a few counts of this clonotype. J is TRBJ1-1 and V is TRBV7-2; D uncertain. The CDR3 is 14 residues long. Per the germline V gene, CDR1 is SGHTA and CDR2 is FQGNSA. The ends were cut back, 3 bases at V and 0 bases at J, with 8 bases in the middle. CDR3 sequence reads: CASSFSPMNTEAFF. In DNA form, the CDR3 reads TGTGCCAGCAGCTTCTCCCCCATGAACACTGAAGCTTTCTTT.

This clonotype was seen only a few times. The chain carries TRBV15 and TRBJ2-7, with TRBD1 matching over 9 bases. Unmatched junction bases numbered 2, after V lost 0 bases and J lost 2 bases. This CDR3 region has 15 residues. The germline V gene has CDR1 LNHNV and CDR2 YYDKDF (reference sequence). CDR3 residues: CATSRDRDRAYEQYF. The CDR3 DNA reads TGTGCCACCAGCAGAGATCGGGACAGGGCCTACGAGCAGTACTTC.

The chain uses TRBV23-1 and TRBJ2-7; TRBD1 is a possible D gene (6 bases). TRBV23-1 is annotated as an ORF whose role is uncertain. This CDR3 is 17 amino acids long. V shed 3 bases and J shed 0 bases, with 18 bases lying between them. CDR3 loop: CASSHNRQAIFSYEQYF. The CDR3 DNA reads TGCGCCAGCAGTCACAATAGACAGGCGATTTTCTCCTACGAGCAGTACTTC.

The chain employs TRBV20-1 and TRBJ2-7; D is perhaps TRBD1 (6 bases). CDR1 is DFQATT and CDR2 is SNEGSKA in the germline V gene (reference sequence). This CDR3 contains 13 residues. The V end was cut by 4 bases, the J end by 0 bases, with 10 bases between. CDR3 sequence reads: CSAIQGSSYEQYF. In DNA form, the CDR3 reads TGCAGTGCTATACAGGGTAGCTCCTACGAGCAGTACTTC.

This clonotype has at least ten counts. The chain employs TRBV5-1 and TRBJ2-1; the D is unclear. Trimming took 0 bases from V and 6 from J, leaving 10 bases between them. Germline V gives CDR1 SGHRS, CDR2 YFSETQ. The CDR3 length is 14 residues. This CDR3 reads CASSLVLTLNEQFF. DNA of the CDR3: TGCGCCAGCAGCTTGGTCCTAACTCTCAATGAGCAGTTCTTC.